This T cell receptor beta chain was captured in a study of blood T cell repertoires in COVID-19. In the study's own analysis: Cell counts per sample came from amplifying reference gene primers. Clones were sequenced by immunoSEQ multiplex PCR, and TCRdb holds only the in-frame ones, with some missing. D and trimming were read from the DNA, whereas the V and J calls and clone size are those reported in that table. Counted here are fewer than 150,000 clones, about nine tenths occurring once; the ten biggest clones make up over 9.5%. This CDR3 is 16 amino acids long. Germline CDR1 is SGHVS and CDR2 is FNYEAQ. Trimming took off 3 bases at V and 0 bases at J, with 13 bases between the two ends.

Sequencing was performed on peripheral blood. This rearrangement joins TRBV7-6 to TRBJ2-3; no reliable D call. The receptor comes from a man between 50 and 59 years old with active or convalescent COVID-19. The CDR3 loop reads CASSLRARASTDTQYF. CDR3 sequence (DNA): TGTGCCAGCAGCTTGAGAGCGAGAGCTAGCACAGATACGCAGTATTTT.